This T cell receptor (beta chain) comes out of a study of cytomegalovirus exposure and HLA in healthy donors. About the study: The same platform as the roughly 670 first-cohort repertoires was used for the 120 validation repertoires, a later analysis reported.

This CDR3 contains 16 residues. From germline, CDR1 is SNHLY and CDR2 FYNNEI. The germline V and J ends were trimmed by 8 bases and 5 bases, with 24 bases remaining between them. Study-wide results and caveats: Subsequent analysis showed first-cohort TCR clusters tending to co-occur in more than 90 validation repertoires. Reportedly, diagnosis of cytomegalovirus status by the classifier showed high specificity and sensitivity.

About this clone itself: Its antigen is not identified.

Clones were read by immunoSEQ multiplex PCR, and TCRdb kept only the in-frame ones, dropping some. This sample has 140,000 or so clones, with just over 90% found just once. The gene calls are TRBV2 and TRBJ2-5; D may be TRBD1 (6 bases). The TCR was taken from a man aged 18 to 30 in good health and CMV-seronegative. Sequenced material: PBMCs. The CDR3 nucleotides are TGTGCCAGCCGCGGTCGAAATGAACAGGGTTGGGAGACCCAGTACTTC. Translating gives CASRGRNEQGWETQYF. The variable domain in full, with the rest retrieved from reference TRBV2 and TRBJ2-5, is EPEVTQTPSHQVTQMGQEVILRCVPISNHLYFYWYRQILGQKVEFLVSFYNNEISEKSEIFDDQFSVERPDGSNFTLKIRSTKLEDSAMYFCASRGRNEQGWETQYFGPGTRLLVL.